This TCR beta chain originates from a study of OX40 agonist ivuxolimab in advanced cancers. Study-level background: The dose of intravenous ivuxolimab that patients received every 2 weeks ranged from 0.01 to 10 mg/kg.

The CDR3 is 16 residues long. V gave up 4 bases and J gave up 7 bases; unmatched junction bases: 11. Germline lookup yields CDR1 MNHNS and CDR2 SASEGT. Clones were sequenced by immunoSEQ multiplex PCR, and TCRdb holds only the in-frame ones, with some missing. The table lists tens of thousands of clones, about 77% of them singletons. This sequence was found in an adult with an advanced solid tumor such as melanoma, head and neck, liver or kidney cancer. Sequenced here: CD4+ or CD8+ T cells sorted from blood, sampled in a trial of the OX40 agonist ivuxolimab. The V gene is TRBV6-1, the J gene TRBJ2-2; TRBD1 matches at 8 bases. The CDR3 bases are TGTGCCAGCAGTGTAAGAGACAGGGGAGGAGTCGGGGAGCTGTTTTTT. It specifies CASSVRDRGGVGELFF.